The clone carrying this T cell receptor (beta chain) occurred once. Distinct nucleotide sequences in the sample also encode this CDR3. This CDR3 has 13 residues. Losses at the gene ends were 5 bases for V and 1 base for J; bases not matched to a gene: 1. Germline CDR1 SGHVS, CDR2 FQNEAQ. The data were produced by immunoSEQ multiplex PCR, yet TCRdb's version contains in-frame clones alone and is incomplete. The sample consists of more than 85,000 clones, 70% to 80% of them appearing once. The data stem from a study of T cell responses to AZD1222 COVID-19 vaccine. This sequence was found in an adult in good health. V gene TRBV7-8 combines with J gene TRBJ1-1; 7 bases fit TRBD1. This sample comprised peripheral blood, obtained on day 0 of AZD1222 vaccination. The CDR3 coding sequence is TGTGCCAGCAGCCGACAGGGGAACACTGAAGCTTTCTTT. Translating gives CASSRQGNTEAFF.